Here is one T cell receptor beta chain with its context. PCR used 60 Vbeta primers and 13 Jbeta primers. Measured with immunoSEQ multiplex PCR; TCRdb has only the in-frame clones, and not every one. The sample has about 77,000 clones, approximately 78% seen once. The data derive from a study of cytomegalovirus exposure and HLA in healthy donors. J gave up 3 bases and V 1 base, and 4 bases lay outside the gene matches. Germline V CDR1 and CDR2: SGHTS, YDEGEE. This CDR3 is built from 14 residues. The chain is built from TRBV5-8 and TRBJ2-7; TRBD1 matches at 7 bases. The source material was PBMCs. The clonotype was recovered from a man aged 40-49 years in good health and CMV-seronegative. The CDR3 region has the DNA TGTGCCAGCAGCTTGTATGCAGGGGGCTACGAGCAGTACTTC. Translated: CASSLYAGGYEQYF.